The 20 T cell receptor beta chains below all came from one sample that was sequenced in a study of human T cells and chemical hapten exposure (dated by TCRdb to the early 2020s). Total RNA was isolated from unfractionated whole blood collected in Tempus Blood RNA tubes. Receptors were amplified or captured by 5' RACE. Sequencing took place on an Illumina MiSeq. TCRdb trimmed public reads at Q25 via fastp, called clones via MiXCR and kept in-frame beta chains. Each record represents a unique CDR3 protein, reported with the most common genes and DNA among its rows. This sample lists around 80,000 distinct CDR3 sequences; roughly 15% were detected once. The ten largest clonotypes hold under 7.5% of the sample. These receptors all stem from a female donor in good health.

This clonotype has a handful of counts. The chain uses TRBV7-2 and TRBJ2-1; tentatively, D is TRBD1 (6 bases). The CDR3 loop spans 13 amino acids. V was shortened by 5 bases and J by 5 bases, with 10 bases between the two germline ends. Germline V lookup: CDR1 SGHTA, CDR2 FQGNSA. In DNA form, the CDR3 reads TGTGCCAGCAGCCCTCACAGGGACAATGAGCAGTTCTTC. It encodes CASSPHRDNEQFF.

The V and J genes are TRBV28 and TRBJ2-3, with TRBD1 matching over 8 bases. V was clipped by 7 bases and J by 4 bases; unmatched bases: 13. Germline V gene lookup returns CDR1 MDHEN and CDR2 SYDVKM. There are 16 residues in the CDR3. CDR3 loop: CASNPPQGDWADTQYF. In DNA, the CDR3 is TGTGCCAGCAACCCTCCACAGGGGGATTGGGCAGATACGCAGTATTTT. The whole variable domain, filled in from reference TRBV28 and TRBJ2-3, reads DVKVTQSSRYLVKRTGEKVFLECVQDMDHENMFWYRQDPGLGLRLIYFSYDVKMKEKGDIPEGYSVSREKKERFSLILESASTNQTSMYLCASNPPQGDWADTQYFGPGTRLTVL.

There are a few counts of this clonotype. The rearrangement uses TRBV24-1 and TRBJ2-2; D may be TRBD2 (5 bases). The germline CDR1 and CDR2 sequences are KGHDR and SFDVKD. The CDR3 covers 16 residues. V was trimmed by 3 bases and J by 3 bases, leaving 13 bases between them. The CDR3 DNA reads as TGTGCCACCAGTGATGCAGCTAGCTCTTACACCGGGGAGCTGTTTTTT. Its translation is CATSDAASSYTGELFF.

Only a few counts were recorded for this clonotype. The chain is built from TRBV4-1 and TRBJ2-3; 7 bases are shared with TRBD2. The CDR3 totals 19 residues. Germline V gene lookup returns CDR1 MGHRA and CDR2 YSYEKL. V trimming: 0 bases; J trimming: 6 bases; junction bases outside the gene matches: 18. CDR3 sequence: CASSQDYIRRASGRDTQYF. Written as DNA, the CDR3 is TGCGCCAGCAGCCAAGATTATATCAGGAGGGCTAGCGGTAGGGATACGCAGTATTTT.

This clonotype was seen a few times. V usage is TRBV4-2 and J usage is TRBJ2-3, with D uncertain. CDR1 and CDR2 (germline): LGHNA, YNFKEQ. The length of the CDR3 is 16 residues. V lost 0 bases and J lost 0, with 10 bases in between. This chain's CDR3 is CASSQDWASSTDTQYF. In nucleotides, the CDR3 is TGTGCCAGCAGCCAAGATTGGGCTTCTAGCACAGATACGCAGTATTTT.

By share of the sample, this clonotype is medium-sized. This rearrangement joins TRBV20-1 to TRBJ2-1, with 14 bases matching TRBD2. Trimming cost V 6 bases and J 8 bases; bases outside gene matches: 12. The CDR3 is made up of 16 amino acids. Per the germline V gene, CDR1 is DFQATT and CDR2 is SNEGSKA (reference sequence). CDR3 region: CSAPGLAGGGSDEQFF. The CDR3 bases are TGCAGTGCCCCCGGACTAGCGGGGGGCGGGTCGGATGAGCAGTTCTTC.

This clonotype was seen only a few times. The chain has TRBV30 and TRBJ1-2; 9 bases align to TRBD1. V was clipped by 1 base and J by 4 bases; unmatched bases: 1. CDR1 is GTSNPN and CDR2 is SVGIG in the germline V gene (reference sequence). This CDR3 spans 13 amino acids. The CDR3 bases are TGTGCCTGGAGTGCGGGACAGGGCTATGGCTACACCTTC. The encoded protein is CAWSAGQGYGYTF.

The chain carries TRBV6-6 and TRBJ2-7, with no clear D. Trimming took 0 bases from V and 0 from J, leaving 9 bases between them. Germline values: CDR1 MNHNY, CDR2 SVGAGI (reference sequence). This CDR3 is 15 amino acids long. The CDR3 sequence is CASSYSSLNSYEQYF. The CDR3 nucleotides read TGTGCCAGCAGTTACTCATCTTTGAACTCCTACGAGCAGTACTTC.

V gene TRBV2 combines with J gene TRBJ1-4; D unclear. The CDR3 covers 14 residues. The V end was cut by 3 bases, the J end by 5 bases, with 10 bases between. CDR1 and CDR2 from the germline V gene are SNHLY and FYNNEI. The CDR3 sequence: CASSEAAANEKLFF. CDR3 bases: TGTGCCAGCAGTGAGGCGGCAGCGAATGAAAAACTGTTTTTT. The variable domain in full, with the rest retrieved from reference TRBV2 and TRBJ1-4, is EPEVTQTPSHQVTQMGQEVILRCVPISNHLYFYWYRQILGQKVEFLVSFYNNEISEKSEIFDDQFSVERPDGSNFTLKIRSTKLEDSAMYFCASSEAAANEKLFFGSGTQLSVL.

In this sample, this clonotype turned up a few times. The chain joins TRBV18 to TRBJ1-1, with a tentative D call TRBD1 (6 bases). Germline V gives CDR1 KGHSH, CDR2 LQKENI. The V gene lost 6 bases and the J gene lost 8 bases, with 16 bases spanning the gap. This CDR3 region has 13 residues. CDR3 protein: CASSPRQAPEAFF. Here the CDR3 DNA reads TGTGCCAGCTCTCCCCGACAGGCACCAGAAGCTTTCTTT.

This clonotype was seen more than once but under ten times. V and J are TRBV5-6 and TRBJ2-1; D is uncertain. In germline, CDR1 is SGHDT, CDR2 YYEEEE. The CDR3 loop spans 16 amino acids. V was pared by 1 base and J by 0 bases, with 11 bases between. The CDR3 DNA reads as TGTGCCAGCAGCTTGCTCGCTATAATCTCCTACAATGAGCAGTTCTTC. Encoded protein: CASSLLAIISYNEQFF.

Concerning this clonotype: The junction differs from germline at one of its ends, possibly a read error. Here the CDR3 DNA reads TGCGCCAGCAGCTTTAACGACAGGGAGAGGGCCTTC. It translates to CASSFNDRERAF. V usage is TRBV5-1 and J usage is TRBJ1-2; 7 nucleotides match TRBD1. Germline V gives CDR1 SGHRS, CDR2 YFSETQ. The CDR3 totals 12 residues.

At least ten counts were recorded for this clonotype. J is TRBJ1-4 and V is TRBV28, with D perhaps matching TRBD1 (5 bases). Per germline, CDR1 MDHEN and CDR2 SYDVKM. The CDR3 has 14 residues. V was clipped by 5 bases and J by 8 bases, with 15 bases between them. CDR3 in amino acids: CASSARGGVEKLFF. The CDR3, as DNA: TGTGCCAGCAGTGCACGCGGGGGGGTGGAAAAACTGTTTTTT.

Only a few counts were recorded for this clonotype. The chain joins TRBV7-2 to TRBJ1-2; TRBD1 matches 8 bases. The length of the CDR3 is 16 residues. J was trimmed by 2 bases and V by 2 bases; bases with no gene match: 7. CDR1 and CDR2 (germline): SGHTA, FQGNSA. The CDR3 loop is CASSLSGGLSNYGYTF. The CDR3 region has the DNA TGTGCCAGCAGCTTATCAGGGGGCCTTTCCAACTATGGCTACACCTTC.

This clonotype was counted between two and nine times. The CDR3 loop reads CASSQGIAGGEDTQYF. The CDR3 DNA sequence: TGTGCCAGCAGCCAGGGAATAGCGGGAGGGGAGGATACGCAGTATTTT. The chain is built from TRBV7-2 and TRBJ2-3; TRBD2 matches at 11 bases. Germline trimming cut 5 bases from V and 6 bases from J; bases unmatched to any gene: 10. There are 16 residues in the CDR3. Looked up from germline, CDR1 is SGHTA and CDR2 is FQGNSA. Combining the CDR3 with reference TRBV7-2 and TRBJ2-3 gives the whole variable domain GAGVSQSPSNKVTEKGKDVELRCDPISGHTALYWYRQSLGQGLEFLIYFQGNSAPDKSGLPSDRFSAERTGGSVSTLTIQRTQQEDSAVYLCASSQGIAGGEDTQYFGPGTRLTVL.

This clonotype was counted only a few times. The CDR3 DNA reads as TGTGCCAGCAAGGGACAGGTTCGCTACACCTTC. It yields the protein CASKGQVRYTF. This sequence joins TRBV6-1 and TRBJ1-2; 8 bases line up with TRBD1. After removal of 7 bases from V and 9 bases from J, the junction contained 4 bases not matched to a gene. The CDR3 spans 11 residues. Germline loops: CDR1 MNHNS, CDR2 SASEGT.

This clonotype was seen a handful of times. This chain uses TRBV29-1 with TRBJ2-2; D not resolved. The CDR3 is made up of 14 amino acids. The ends were cut back, 5 bases at V and 4 bases at J, with 14 bases in the middle. Germline V gene sequence: CDR1 SQVTM, CDR2 ANQGSEA. CDR3 loop: CSVMSVAPTGELFF. In DNA form, the CDR3 reads TGCAGCGTTATGAGTGTCGCGCCCACCGGGGAGCTGTTTTTT.

The rearrangement joins TRBV6-2 or TRBV6-3 to TRBJ2-3, with D possibly being TRBD1 (6 bases). This CDR3 has 15 residues. Germline CDR1 is MNHEY and CDR2 is SVGEGT. The germline V and J ends were trimmed by 6 bases and 1 base, with 14 bases remaining between them. The CDR3 DNA sequence: TGTGCCAGCAGCGCGTTGGACAGACGCACAGATACGCAGTATTTT. Residues: CASSALDRRTDTQYF.

This clonotype has more than one count but fewer than ten. This chain links TRBV6-5 with TRBJ1-4; D gene uncertain. In germline, CDR1 is MNHEY, CDR2 SVGAGI. V was clipped by 6 bases and J by 0 bases, with 11 bases between them. The CDR3 extends over 15 amino acids. The CDR3 protein is CASSPRETTNEKLFF. The CDR3 nucleotides are TGTGCCAGCAGCCCCCGAGAAACAACTAATGAAAAACTGTTTTTT.

This clonotype appeared many times. This chain connects TRBV7-8 to TRBJ2-1, with 12 bases matching TRBD2. J was trimmed by 0 bases and V by 5 bases; bases with no gene match: 5. The CDR3 contains 17 residues. Germline V CDR1 and CDR2: SGHVS, FQNEAQ. The CDR3: CASSGTSGLSSYNEQFF. As DNA, the CDR3 is TGTGCCAGCAGCGGGACTAGCGGGTTAAGCTCCTACAATGAGCAGTTCTTC.